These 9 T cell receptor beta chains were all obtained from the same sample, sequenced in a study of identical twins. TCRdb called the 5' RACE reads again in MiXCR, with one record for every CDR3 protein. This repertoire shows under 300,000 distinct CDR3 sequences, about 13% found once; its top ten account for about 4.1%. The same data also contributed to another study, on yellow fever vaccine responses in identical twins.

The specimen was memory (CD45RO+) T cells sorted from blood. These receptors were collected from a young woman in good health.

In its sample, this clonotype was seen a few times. CDR3 in DNA: TGTGCCAGCAGCTTGAGCCCGGGGACTAACGAATTCACGCAGTATTTT. Its protein product is CASSLSPGTNEFTQYF. The chain links TRBV7-2 to TRBJ2-3; 7 bases are shared with TRBD2. The CDR3 is 16 amino acids. V shed 3 bases, J shed 9 bases, and the junction held 15 bases outside the gene matches. Germline V CDR1 and CDR2: SGHTA, FQGNSA.

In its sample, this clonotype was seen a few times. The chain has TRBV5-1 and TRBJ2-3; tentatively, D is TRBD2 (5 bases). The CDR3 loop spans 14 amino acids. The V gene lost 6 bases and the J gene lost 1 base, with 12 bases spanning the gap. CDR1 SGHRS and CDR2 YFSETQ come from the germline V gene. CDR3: CASTGSSGTDTQYF. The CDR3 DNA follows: TGCGCCAGCACGGGGAGTTCGGGCACAGATACGCAGTATTTT.

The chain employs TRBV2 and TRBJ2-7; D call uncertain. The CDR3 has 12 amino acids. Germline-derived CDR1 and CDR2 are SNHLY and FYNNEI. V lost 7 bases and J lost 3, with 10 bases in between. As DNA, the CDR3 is TGTGCCAGCAAAGGAGACGGCTACGAGCAGTACTTC. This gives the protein CASKGDGYEQYF.

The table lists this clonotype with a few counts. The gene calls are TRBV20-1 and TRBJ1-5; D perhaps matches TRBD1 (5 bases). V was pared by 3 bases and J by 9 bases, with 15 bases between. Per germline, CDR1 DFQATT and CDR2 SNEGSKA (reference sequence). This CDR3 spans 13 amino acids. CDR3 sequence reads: CSASSGEVRPQHF. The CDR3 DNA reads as TGCAGTGCTAGTTCGGGGGAGGTTCGGCCCCAGCATTTT.

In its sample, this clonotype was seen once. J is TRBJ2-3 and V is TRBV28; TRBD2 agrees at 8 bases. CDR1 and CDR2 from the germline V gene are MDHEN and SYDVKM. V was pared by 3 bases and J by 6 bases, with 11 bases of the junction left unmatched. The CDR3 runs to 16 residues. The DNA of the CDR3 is TGTGCCAGCAGTTTGGTCGGGGGGGCGGGTATGGATACGCAGTATTTT. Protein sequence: CASSLVGGAGMDTQYF.

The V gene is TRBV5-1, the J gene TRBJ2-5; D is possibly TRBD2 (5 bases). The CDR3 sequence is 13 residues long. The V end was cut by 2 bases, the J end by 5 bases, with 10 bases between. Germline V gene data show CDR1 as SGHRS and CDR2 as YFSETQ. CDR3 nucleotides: TGCGCCAGCAGCTTCTCGGGCGGGGAGACCCAGTACTTC. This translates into CASSFSGGETQYF.

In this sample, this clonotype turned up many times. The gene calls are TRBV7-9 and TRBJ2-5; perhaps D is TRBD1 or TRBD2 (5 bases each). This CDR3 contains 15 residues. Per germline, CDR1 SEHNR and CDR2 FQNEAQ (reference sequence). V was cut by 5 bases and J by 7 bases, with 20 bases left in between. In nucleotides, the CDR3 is TGTGCCAGCAGCCTATCGGGTCCACAGGCGGGGACCCAGTACTTC. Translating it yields CASSLSGPQAGTQYF.

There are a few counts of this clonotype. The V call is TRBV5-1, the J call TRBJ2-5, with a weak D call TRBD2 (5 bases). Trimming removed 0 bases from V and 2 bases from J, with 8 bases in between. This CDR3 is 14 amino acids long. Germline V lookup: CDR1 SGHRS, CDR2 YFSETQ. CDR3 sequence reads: CASSLGGQQETQYF. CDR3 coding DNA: TGCGCCAGCAGCTTGGGAGGGCAGCAAGAGACCCAGTACTTC.

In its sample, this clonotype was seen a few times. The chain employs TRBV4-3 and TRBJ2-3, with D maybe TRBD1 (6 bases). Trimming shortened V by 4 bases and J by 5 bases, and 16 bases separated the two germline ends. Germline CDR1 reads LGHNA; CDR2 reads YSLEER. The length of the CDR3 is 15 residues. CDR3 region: CASSPQQGAKDTQYF. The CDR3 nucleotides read TGCGCCAGCAGCCCACAACAGGGAGCGAAAGATACGCAGTATTTT.